This T cell receptor beta chain is drawn from a study of T cell responses to AZD1222 COVID-19 vaccine. Findings and caveats of the study: Nearly half of spike-specific TCRs reportedly target variant regions that are unmutated in the B.1.351 and B.1.1.7 variants.

Measured with immunoSEQ multiplex PCR; TCRdb has only the in-frame clones, and not every one. Among approximately 75,000 clones listed, about nine tenths were seen once. Turning to this clone: Its antigen remains unidentified.

The CDR3 has 13 amino acids. The V gene's germline CDR1 is GTSNPN and CDR2 SVGIG (reference sequence). V was shortened by 2 bases and J by 6 bases, with 12 bases between the two germline ends. The TCR originated in an adult who received the AZD1222 COVID-19 vaccine. J is TRBJ2-3 and V is TRBV30; D is perhaps TRBD1 (5 bases). The specimen was peripheral blood, collected 28 days after the second AZD1222 dose. The CDR3 nucleotides are TGTGCCTGGAGTCAGGGCGTTTTCGATACGCAGTATTTT. Its translation: CAWSQGVFDTQYF.